This TCR beta chain was profiled in a study of early T cells in non-severe SARS-CoV-2 infection. Background on the study: Sequencing used unsorted whole-blood bulk RNA, so chains lack pairing. General observations from the study: The matching step, a VDJdb search, favored anti-spike CD8 responses and missed private and CD4 specificities.

After removal of 4 bases from V and 1 base from J, the junction contained 3 bases not matched to a gene. CDR3 length: 14 amino acids. The V gene's germline CDR1 is DFQATT and CDR2 SNEGSKA (reference sequence). Attached unique molecular identifiers marked individual cDNA molecules. Each CDR3 protein gets one entry after TCRdb re-called the 5' RACE reads with MiXCR. Among about 59,000 distinct CDR3 sequences listed, around 12% were seen once. This clonotype has more than one count but fewer than ten. Its specificity is unknown. The chain combines TRBV20-1 with TRBJ2-3; 9 nucleotides align to TRBD1. This TCR derives from an adult who was a healthcare worker with PCR-confirmed SARS-CoV-2 infection or an uninfected control (not recorded which). Specimen: whole blood. CDR3 nucleotide sequence: TGCAGTGCTAAGGGACAGGGAGGCACAGATACGCAGTATTTT. It yields the protein CSAKGQGGTDTQYF.